This TCR beta chain was sequenced in a study of response to subunit inactivated influenza vaccine. This clonotype was picked up a small number of times. Its antigen is not known. Germline CDR1 is DFQATT and CDR2 is SNEGSKA (reference sequence). V gave up 3 bases and J gave up 2 bases; unmatched junction bases: 2. The CDR3 has 13 residues. MiXCR was run by TCRdb on the RT-PCR reads, yielding one entry per CDR3 protein. Here the sample spans hundreds of thousands of distinct CDR3 sequences, 12% to 15% being singletons. Study findings and constraints: The authors put forward the suggestion that each seasonal influenza vaccination may bring in only a limited number of new T cells.

This specimen was PBMCs from blood, taken 14 to 15 days before vaccination. V and J are TRBV20-1 and TRBJ2-5; 8 positions agree with TRBD2. The sequence was obtained from a man in his fifties or sixties who received an inactivated influenza vaccine. CDR3 loop: CSARTSDQETQYF. DNA for the CDR3: TGCAGTGCTAGGACTAGCGATCAAGAGACCCAGTACTTC.